The sequence of this T cell receptor (beta chain) was determined in a study of T-cell reconstitution after alpha-beta-depleted transplantation in children. As it was prepared, the TCRbeta library received unique molecular identifiers. Each CDR3 protein is one row after TCRdb ran MiXCR on the PCR reads. The data contain 81,000 or so distinct CDR3 sequences, 15% to 19% of them singletons. CDR3 length equals 13 residues. J lost 5 bases, V lost 6 bases, and 8 bases had no gene match. Germline lookup yields CDR1 DFQATT and CDR2 SNEGSKA (reference sequence). This clonotype was counted a few times. The sequence derives from a male patient between 2 and 15 years old who had a stem cell transplant for acute lymphoblastic leukemia, so the T cells may come from the graft donor. This specimen consisted of PBMCs, mostly from graft donor cells, obtained 180 days after TCRalphabeta/CD19-depleted stem cell transplant. This chain links TRBV20-1 with TRBJ2-5; 8 bases fit TRBD1. The CDR3 region is CSAKTGVGETQYF. CDR3 nucleotide sequence: TGCAGTGCAAAGACAGGGGTAGGGGAGACCCAGTACTTC.